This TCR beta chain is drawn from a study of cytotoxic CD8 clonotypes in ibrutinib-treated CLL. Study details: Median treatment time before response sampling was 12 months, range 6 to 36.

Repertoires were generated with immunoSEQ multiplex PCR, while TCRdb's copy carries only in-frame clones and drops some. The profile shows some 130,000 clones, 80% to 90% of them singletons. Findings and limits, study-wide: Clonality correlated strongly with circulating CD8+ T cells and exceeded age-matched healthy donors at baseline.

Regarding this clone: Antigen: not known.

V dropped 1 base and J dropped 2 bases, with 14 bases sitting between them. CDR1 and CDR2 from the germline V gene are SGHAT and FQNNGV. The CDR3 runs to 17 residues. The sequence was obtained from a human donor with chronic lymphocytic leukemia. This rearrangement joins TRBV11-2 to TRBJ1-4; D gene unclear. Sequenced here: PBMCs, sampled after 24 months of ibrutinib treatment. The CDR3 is CASSLGGWIATNEKLFF. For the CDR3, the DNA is TGTGCCAGCAGCTTAGGGGGTTGGATCGCTACTAATGAAAAACTGTTTTTT.